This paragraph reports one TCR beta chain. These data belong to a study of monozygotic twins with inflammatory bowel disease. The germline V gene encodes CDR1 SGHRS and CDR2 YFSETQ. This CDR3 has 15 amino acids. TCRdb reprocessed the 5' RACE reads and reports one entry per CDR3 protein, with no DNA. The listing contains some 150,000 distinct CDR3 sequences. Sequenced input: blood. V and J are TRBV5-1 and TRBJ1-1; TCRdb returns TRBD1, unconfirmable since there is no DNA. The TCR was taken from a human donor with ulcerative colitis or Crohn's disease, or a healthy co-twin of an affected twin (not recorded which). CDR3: CASSLDGQGGYEAFF.